This T cell receptor (beta chain) appears in the sequencing data of a study of blood T cell repertoires in COVID-19. Across the study: T cells, B-cell-depleted T cells, or PBMCs supplied cDNA or gDNA.

Germline trimming cut 5 bases from V and 7 bases from J; bases unmatched to any gene: 7. Germline V gene data show CDR1 as SGHTA and CDR2 as FQGNSA. The CDR3 has 15 residues. This clone was observed a single time. Only in-frame clones appear in the TCRdb table, and some are missing; sequencing was by immunoSEQ multiplex PCR. The repertoire holds around 300,000 clones, with around 82% as singletons. The TCR was taken from a young man with active or convalescent COVID-19. Sequenced material: peripheral blood. V gene TRBV7-2 combines with J gene TRBJ2-2; TRBD1 aligns across 10 bases. CDR3 DNA sequence: TGTGCCAGCAGCATATGGACAGGGGGGCACGGGGAGCTGTTTTTT. Its translation is CASSIWTGGHGELFF.